The 28 T cell receptor beta chains presented below share a single source sample, sequenced in a study of vaccination effects on CD4 cells after COVID-19. Produced via immunoSEQ multiplex PCR; TCRdb's table is partial and in-frame only. Of about 73,000 clones in the sample, roughly four fifths were seen once. For these TCRs, the target antigens are not known. Between days 10 and 11 of culture, CD4+ T cells were separated out. Each person got two doses of an mRNA SARS-CoV-2 vaccine, BNT162b2 or mRNA-1273. The source material was CD4+ T cells from PBMCs cultured without peptide, sampled after COVID-19 vaccination. These receptors were collected from a human donor who received a COVID-19 vaccine.

This rearrangement joins TRBV7-2 to TRBJ2-3, with TRBD2 matching over 8 bases. Germline V gene data show CDR1 as SGHTA and CDR2 as FQGNSA. The CDR3 is 14 amino acids. J gave up 4 bases and V 5 bases, and 5 bases lay outside the gene matches. This CDR3 reads CASSPGGGADTQYF. CDR3 DNA sequence: TGTGCCAGCAGCCCGGGGGGGGGAGCAGATACGCAGTATTTT.

This clone was recorded a few times. The chain has TRBV7-9 and TRBJ1-1; unclear D gene. Looked up from germline, CDR1 is SEHNR and CDR2 is FQNEAQ (reference sequence). This CDR3 is built from 13 residues. The V end was cut by 0 bases, the J end by 10 bases, with 12 bases between. Written as DNA, the CDR3 is TGTGCCAGCAGCTTAGCGTCGGTGCAAGGAGCTTTCTTT. As protein: CASSLASVQGAFF.

The chain joins TRBV21-1 to TRBJ1-6. TRBV21-1 corresponds to a pseudogene. The CDR3 consists of 12 residues. This CDR3 is CASSKAGSPLHF. The CDR3 DNA follows: TGTGCCAGCAGCAAAGCGGGGTCACCCCTCCACTTT.

This clone was recorded a few times. V is TRBV6-5 and J is TRBJ1-2; 10 nucleotides align to TRBD1. V trimming: 8 bases; J trimming: 7 bases; junction bases outside the gene matches: 7. Looked up from germline, CDR1 is MNHEY and CDR2 is SVGAGI. The length of the CDR3 is 13 residues. CDR3 residues: CASRAGQGSGYTF. The CDR3 DNA sequence: TGTGCCAGCCGGGCGGGACAGGGGTCTGGCTACACCTTC.

This chain connects TRBV6-5 to TRBJ2-4; D might be TRBD1 (6 bases). The CDR3 runs to 13 residues. The V end was cut by 2 bases, the J end by 7 bases, with 9 bases between. Germline V gene lookup returns CDR1 MNHEY and CDR2 SVGAGI. CDR3: CASSYNRANIQYF. CDR3 in DNA: TGTGCCAGCAGTTACAACAGGGCCAACATTCAGTACTTC.

This clone was detected a few times. The V and J genes are TRBV5-1 and TRBJ1-1, with 10 nucleotides matching TRBD1. After removal of 3 bases from V and 5 bases from J, the junction contained 4 bases not matched to a gene. This CDR3 region has 14 residues. Per the germline V gene, CDR1 is SGHRS and CDR2 is YFSETQ. As DNA, the CDR3 is TGCGCCAGCAGCTGGGGACAGGGGAGGACTGAAGCTTTCTTT. Residues: CASSWGQGRTEAFF.

The V and J genes are TRBV7-3 and TRBJ2-2; 11 bases are a match to TRBD2. With 5 bases clipped from V and 4 bases from J, the junction kept 3 bases outside the gene matches. Germline CDR1 is SGHTA and CDR2 is FQGTGA. The CDR3 has 15 amino acids. CDR3 loop: CASSLAGGRTGELFF. The CDR3 region has the DNA TGTGCCAGCAGCCTAGCGGGGGGCCGCACCGGGGAGCTGTTTTTT.

In its sample, this clone was seen a few times. V usage is TRBV3-1 (or the pseudogene TRBV3-2) and J usage is TRBJ1-4; D ambiguous. Germline V gives CDR1 LGHDT, CDR2 YNNKEL (reference sequence). Trimming left V 0 bases short and J 0 bases short, with 11 bases between. The CDR3 contains 17 residues. This CDR3 reads CASSQDPPVATNEKLFF. The CDR3 DNA reads TGTGCCAGCAGCCAAGATCCTCCAGTTGCAACTAATGAAAAACTGTTTTTT.

This clone was seen more than once but under ten times. This chain links TRBV18 with TRBJ1-1, with TRBD1 matching 7 bases. There are 13 residues in the CDR3. V gave up 6 bases and J gave up 3 bases; unmatched junction bases: 4. Germline-derived CDR1 and CDR2 are KGHSH and LQKENI. CDR3 sequence: CASSLGQDTEAFF. The CDR3 DNA sequence: TGTGCCAGCTCCCTAGGACAGGACACTGAAGCTTTCTTT.

This clone was picked up a small number of times. The rearrangement joins TRBV6-1 to TRBJ2-7; TRBD1 agrees at 7 bases. The CDR3 is 14 amino acids. Germline lookup yields CDR1 MNHNS and CDR2 SASEGT. The V segment lost 0 bases and the J segment 3 bases; nucleotides outside the gene matches: 2. The CDR3 nucleotides read TGTGCCAGCAGTGAAGCGGGACAGAGCTACGAGCAGTACGTC. This encodes CASSEAGQSYEQYV.

The rearrangement links TRBV27 to TRBJ2-7, with 7 bases aligning to TRBD2. CDR3 length: 13 residues. Germline lookup yields CDR1 MNHEY and CDR2 SMNVEV (reference sequence). With V trimmed by 5 bases and J by 1 base, 2 bases remained unmatched. CDR3 nucleotides: TGTGCCAGCAGTGGGAGGGGATCCTACGAGCAGTACGTC. Residues: CASSGRGSYEQYV.

This chain joins TRBV4-1 and TRBJ1-4; 8 bases fit TRBD1. V dropped 2 bases and J dropped 4; count of bases not matched to a gene: 6. From germline, CDR1 is MGHRA and CDR2 YSYEKL. The CDR3 length is 16 residues. The CDR3 DNA reads as TGCGCCAGCAGCCAAAGGAACAGGGGGGGTAATGAAAAACTGTTTTTT. Its translation is CASSQRNRGGNEKLFF.

This clone was seen just once. This chain uses TRBV10-2 with TRBJ1-1, with D perhaps matching TRBD1 (6 bases). The germline V and J ends were trimmed by 10 bases and 4 bases, with 16 bases remaining between them. The V gene's germline CDR1 is WSHSY and CDR2 SAAADI. The CDR3 spans 13 residues. The CDR3 DNA reads TGCGCCACACAGGGATTAGTTAGCACTGAAGCTTTCTTT. Protein product: CATQGLVSTEAFF.

The genes are TRBV7-9 and TRBJ2-2, with TRBD1 matching 7 bases. The germline CDR1 and CDR2 sequences are SEHNR and FQNEAQ (reference sequence). V lost 5 bases to trimming and J lost 5 bases; unmatched junction nucleotides: 8. This CDR3 contains 15 residues. Here the CDR3 DNA reads TGTGCCAGCAGCCGAGACAGGGTGGGGACCGGGGAGCTGTTTTTT. This encodes CASSRDRVGTGELFF.

V and J are TRBV4-3 and TRBJ2-2; either TRBD1 or TRBD2 may fit D (6 bases each). The CDR3 is made up of 16 amino acids. Germline loops: CDR1 LGHNA, CDR2 YSLEER. V lost 1 base and J lost 4, with 13 bases in between. The CDR3 is CASSQVGGLVTGELFF. DNA of the CDR3: TGCGCCAGCAGCCAAGTTGGGGGGCTAGTCACCGGGGAGCTGTTTTTT.

This chain joins TRBV19 and TRBJ2-5; perhaps TRBD2 as D (6 bases). The V end was cut by 7 bases, the J end by 3 bases, with 12 bases between. Germline CDR1 is LNHDA and CDR2 is SQIVND (reference sequence). CDR3 length: 13 residues. CDR3 loop: CASKGRTEETQYF. The CDR3 DNA is TGTGCCAGTAAGGGGAGGACCGAAGAGACCCAGTACTTC.

The genes are TRBV2 and TRBJ2-1; D unresolved. V shed 8 bases and J shed 6 bases, with 20 bases lying between them. The CDR3 is 15 amino acids. CDR1 is SNHLY and CDR2 is FYNNEI in the germline V gene. The CDR3 loop is CASSLTSSNSNEQFF. DNA for the CDR3: TGTGCCAGCTCGTTAACGTCATCGAACAGCAATGAGCAGTTCTTC.

This clone was picked up a small number of times. The genes are TRBV2 and TRBJ1-1; TRBD1 matches 8 bases. With 6 bases clipped from V and 3 bases from J, the junction kept 6 bases outside the gene matches. This CDR3 spans 14 amino acids. The germline gives CDR1 SNHLY, CDR2 FYNNEI. The chain's CDR3 is CASSGQGLHTEAFF. DNA of the CDR3: TGTGCCAGCAGCGGACAGGGATTACACACTGAAGCTTTCTTT.

In the case of this clone: At one end the junction does not follow the germline gene, possibly because of a read error. The genes are TRBV6-5 and TRBJ1-1; D is perhaps TRBD1 (5 bases). The CDR3 is 14 amino acids. Germline CDR1 MNHEY, CDR2 SVGAGI. CDR3 loop: CASSYSTRDPTHPF. In DNA form, the CDR3 reads TGTGCCAGCAGTTACTCCACCAGGGACCCCACTCACCCCTTT.

This clone was seen more than once but under ten times. This chain's CDR3 is CASSAHGGAGELFF. The CDR3 coding sequence is TGTGCCAGCAGTGCACACGGGGGGGCCGGGGAGCTGTTTTTT. The gene calls are TRBV2 and TRBJ2-2; TRBD2 matches 8 bases. This CDR3 spans 14 amino acids. Losses at the gene ends were 4 bases for V and 6 bases for J; bases not matched to a gene: 4. Germline CDR1 and CDR2: SNHLY and FYNNEI.

This rearrangement joins TRBV9 to TRBJ2-5, with TRBD1 matching 8 bases. CDR1 is SGDLS and CDR2 is YYNGEE in the germline V gene. V shed 3 bases, J shed 3 bases, and the junction held 10 bases outside the gene matches. The CDR3 has 16 residues. CDR3 in amino acids: CASSARDRLPEETQYF. The DNA for the CDR3 is TGTGCCAGCAGCGCCCGGGACAGGCTACCTGAAGAGACCCAGTACTTC.

This sequence joins TRBV15 and TRBJ2-5; 7 bases align to TRBD2. This CDR3 region has 14 residues. Germline CDR1 is LNHNV and CDR2 is YYDKDF (reference sequence). V lost 6 bases to trimming and J lost 1 base; unmatched junction nucleotides: 5. The CDR3 DNA follows: TGTGCCACCAGTTGGGGGGGAGGCCAAGAGACCCAGTACTTC. It codes for CATSWGGGQETQYF.

This sequence joins TRBV20-1 and TRBJ2-5; weak D call: TRBD2 (6 bases). Germline CDR1 DFQATT, CDR2 SNEGSKA (reference sequence). This CDR3 has 13 residues. The germline V and J ends were trimmed by 4 bases and 1 base, with 10 bases remaining between them. The CDR3 region is CSANERVQETQYF. The CDR3 nucleotides read TGCAGTGCTAATGAGCGGGTCCAAGAGACCCAGTACTTC.

The rearrangement joins TRBV30 to TRBJ1-6; D is ambiguous. V gave up 0 bases and J gave up 14 bases, with 11 bases separating them. Germline CDR1 reads GTSNPN; CDR2 reads SVGIG (reference sequence). This CDR3 contains 12 residues. The DNA for the CDR3 is TGTGCCTGGAGTGTACCGCCTGGGACCCTCCACTTT. It translates to CAWSVPPGTLHF.

J is TRBJ1-1 and V is TRBV4-1; no clear D gene. Germline V gene data show CDR1 as MGHRA and CDR2 as YSYEKL. This CDR3 has 15 residues. V dropped 2 bases and J dropped 2 bases, with 12 bases sitting between them. CDR3 sequence reads: CASSQFPSTNTEAFF. The CDR3 region has the DNA TGCGCCAGCAGCCAATTCCCATCGACAAACACTGAAGCTTTCTTT.

The sample holds a few counts of this clone. The J gene is TRBJ2-1, the V gene TRBV7-3; maybe TRBD2 (6 bases). The germline CDR1 and CDR2 sequences are SGHTA and FQGTGA. Trimming shortened V by 3 bases and J by 5 bases, and 8 bases separated the two germline ends. The CDR3 has 13 amino acids. The CDR3, as DNA: TGTGCCAGCAGCTTCGGGGGAAACAATGAGCAGTTCTTC. It yields the protein CASSFGGNNEQFF.

In its sample, this clone was seen once. The genes are TRBV5-8 and TRBJ2-7; tentatively, D is TRBD1 or TRBD2 (5 bases each). Germline-derived CDR1 and CDR2 are SGHTS and YDEGEE. CDR3 size: 13 residues. Trimming pared 4 bases from V and 4 bases from J, leaving 12 bases between. DNA for the CDR3: TGTGCCAGCAGCACGGGACGGTTTTACGAGCAGTACGTC. Protein: CASSTGRFYEQYV.

The chain links TRBV19 to TRBJ1-2; D gene uncertain. CDR3 size: 12 residues. Germline CDR1 is LNHDA and CDR2 is SQIVND (reference sequence). Between the trimmed V and J ends, which lost 9 bases and 7 bases, there was a span of 15 bases. The CDR3 protein is CASHTLGGGYTF. For the CDR3, the DNA is TGTGCCAGCCACACCCTGGGAGGTGGCTACACCTTC.